These T cell receptor beta chains were read from a single sample in a study of T cells in localized non-small cell lung cancer. Using immunoSEQ multiplex PCR, the repertoire was profiled, and TCRdb retains in-frame clones only, with some absent. The sample holds about 29,000 clones, about nine tenths seen once. Specimen: peripheral blood, collected before any cancer treatment. The source is a woman between 40 and 69 years old with stage I lung adenocarcinoma. CDR3s include the opening cysteine and the closing phenylalanine or tryptophan. Each record gives: J gene, V gene, D gene, CDR3 length, clone size, CDR3 protein, CDR3 DNA. A D gene is named only where the DNA matches it firmly. Only part of the rows carry a size: once, few, many, or a class if the clone is expanded.

>TRBJ2-1|TRBV7-3|NA|12|NA
CASSLRGNEQFF
TGTGCCAGCAGCTTAAGGGGTAATGAGCAGTTCTTC
>TRBJ1-2|TRBV7-6|TRBD1|16|NA
CASSLTPQGALGGYTF
TGTGCCAGCAGCTTAACCCCACAGGGGGCGCTCGGCGGCTACACCTTC
>TRBJ2-5|TRBV6-6|TRBD2|15|NA
CASSVGLASQETQYF
TGTGCCAGCAGCGTGGGACTAGCGAGCCAAGAGACCCAGTACTTC
>TRBJ1-1|TRBV19|NA|13|NA
CASSIQTNTEAFF
TGTGCCAGTAGTATTCAGACGAACACTGAAGCTTTCTTT
>TRBJ2-3|TRBV7-9|NA|15|NA
CASSLIASIGDTQYF
TGTGCCAGCAGCCTAATAGCCTCGATTGGAGATACGCAGTATTTT
>TRBJ1-2|TRBV19|TRBD1|17|NA
CASNPPGTGGANYGYTF
TGTGCCAGTAACCCTCCCGGGACAGGGGGCGCCAACTATGGCTACACCTTC
>TRBJ1-2|TRBV28|NA|14|NA
CASSLDLQGGSYTF
TGTGCCAGCAGTTTAGACTTACAGGGAGGAAGCTACACCTTC
>TRBJ2-2|TRBV19|NA|10|NA
CATRGGELFF
TGTGCCACCCGCGGTGGGGAGCTGTTTTTT
>TRBJ2-7|TRBV19|TRBD2|15|NA
CASSYSGGTNYEQYF
TGTGCCAGTAGTTATTCCGGCGGGACTAATTACGAGCAGTACTTC
>TRBJ2-2|TRBV19|TRBD1|14|NA
CASRTQGGTGELFF
TGTGCCAGTAGGACACAGGGGGGCACCGGGGAGCTGTTTTTT
>TRBJ2-6|TRBV10-2|NA|17|NA
CASSDRQVQVGANVLTF
TGCGCCAGCAGTGACCGACAGGTCCAAGTTGGGGCCAACGTCCTGACTTTC
>TRBJ2-1|TRBV2|NA|14|NA
CASSGMGSYNEQFF
TGTGCCAGCAGTGGGATGGGCAGTTACAATGAGCAGTTCTTC
>TRBJ2-5|TRBV11-2|TRBD2|16|few
CASSLGSGLAGETQYF
TGTGCCAGCAGCTTAGGATCGGGACTAGCGGGGGAGACCCAGTACTTC
>TRBJ2-7|TRBV6-5|NA|15|NA
CASSYTLRDYYEQYF
TGTGCCAGCAGTTACACCCTACGGGATTACTACGAGCAGTACTTC
>TRBJ2-7|TRBV30|NA|13|NA
CAWTSRGDYEQYF
TGTGCCTGGACCAGCAGGGGCGACTACGAGCAGTACTTC
>TRBJ1-1|TRBV30|NA|14|NA
CAWRVGPMNTEAFF
TGTGCCTGGAGAGTAGGGCCCATGAACACTGAAGCTTTCTTT
>TRBJ2-7|TRBV30|TRBD2|13|NA
CAWRPGGRNEQYF
TGTGCCTGGAGGCCGGGAGGCCGGAACGAGCAGTACTTC
>TRBJ2-7|TRBV4-3|NA|14|NA
CASSQEREAYEQYF
TGCGCCAGCAGCCAAGAAAGGGAAGCCTACGAGCAGTACTTC
>TRBJ2-3|TRBV30|NA|15|once
CAWSVGAYRTDTQYF
TGTGCCTGGAGTGTAGGCGCATACCGCACAGATACGCAGTATTTT
>TRBJ2-7|TRBV28|NA|16|NA
CASPPSGGRRSYEQYF
TGTGCCAGCCCACCGTCTGGGGGGAGACGCTCCTACGAGCAGTACTTC
>TRBJ2-7|TRBV9|TRBD1|14|NA
CASSVGDRGYEQYF
TGTGCCAGCAGCGTAGGGGACAGGGGCTACGAGCAGTACTTC
>TRBJ1-5|TRBV7-3|NA|14|few
CASSLRQSNQPQHF
TGTGCCAGCAGCTTAAGACAGAGCAATCAGCCCCAGCATTTT
>TRBJ2-7|TRBV27|NA|14|NA
CASSLSQGFHEQYF
TGTGCCAGCAGTTTATCGCAGGGATTCCACGAGCAGTACTTC
>TRBJ1-1|TRBV7-3|NA|14|once
CASSSQGGNTEAFF
TGTGCCAGCAGTTCCCAGGGAGGGAACACTGAAGCTTTCTTT
>TRBJ1-5|TRBV4-2|NA|16|NA
CASSPMGGDSNQPQHF
TGTGCCAGCAGCCCGATGGGGGGAGATAGCAATCAGCCCCAGCATTTT
>TRBJ2-5|TRBV2|NA|15|NA
CASSNNDGNQETQYF
TGTGCCAGCAGTAATAACGACGGGAACCAAGAGACCCAGTACTTC
>TRBJ2-3|TRBV5-1|NA|14|NA
CASSLETPTDTQYF
TGCGCCAGCAGCTTGGAGACACCCACAGATACGCAGTATTTT
>TRBJ1-6|TRBV30|NA|15|NA
CAWSGVRGINSPLHF
TGTGCCTGGAGTGGTGTTCGAGGGATTAATTCACCCCTCCACTTT
>TRBJ2-3|TRBV9|NA|14|NA
CASSPRTTADTQYF
TGTGCCAGCAGCCCCCGGACTACCGCAGATACGCAGTATTTT